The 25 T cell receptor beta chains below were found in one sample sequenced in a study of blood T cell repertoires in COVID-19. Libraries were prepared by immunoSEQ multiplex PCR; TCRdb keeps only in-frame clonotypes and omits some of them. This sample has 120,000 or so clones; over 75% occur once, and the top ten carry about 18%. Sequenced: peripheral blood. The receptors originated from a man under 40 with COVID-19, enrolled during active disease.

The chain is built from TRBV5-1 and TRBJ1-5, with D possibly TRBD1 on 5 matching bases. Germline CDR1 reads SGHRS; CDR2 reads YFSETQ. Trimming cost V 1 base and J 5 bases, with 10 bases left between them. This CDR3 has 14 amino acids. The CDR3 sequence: CASSLPRGDQPQHF. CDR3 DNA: TGCGCCAGCAGCTTGCCTAGGGGCGATCAGCCCCAGCATTTT.

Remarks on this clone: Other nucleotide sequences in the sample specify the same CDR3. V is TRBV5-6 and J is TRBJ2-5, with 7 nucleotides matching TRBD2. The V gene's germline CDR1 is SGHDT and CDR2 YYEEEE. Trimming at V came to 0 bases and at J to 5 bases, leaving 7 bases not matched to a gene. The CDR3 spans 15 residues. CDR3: CASSLGGTGRETQYF. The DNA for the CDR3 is TGTGCCAGCAGCTTGGGGGGAACCGGGAGGGAGACCCAGTACTTC.

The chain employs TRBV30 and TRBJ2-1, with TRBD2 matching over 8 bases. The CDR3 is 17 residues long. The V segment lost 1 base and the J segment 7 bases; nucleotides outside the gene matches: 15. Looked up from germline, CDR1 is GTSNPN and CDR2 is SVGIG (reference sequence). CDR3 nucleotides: TGTGCCTGGAGTGCCCCTGGCGTAGCGGGACCCCTTAATGAGCAGTTCTTC. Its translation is CAWSAPGVAGPLNEQFF.

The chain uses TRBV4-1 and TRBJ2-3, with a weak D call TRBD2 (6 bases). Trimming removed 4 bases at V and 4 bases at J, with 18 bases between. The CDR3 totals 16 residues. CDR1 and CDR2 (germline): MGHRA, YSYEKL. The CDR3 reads CASSLEGGNSADTQYF. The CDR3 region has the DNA TGCGCCAGCAGCCTAGAAGGAGGGAATAGTGCAGATACGCAGTATTTT.

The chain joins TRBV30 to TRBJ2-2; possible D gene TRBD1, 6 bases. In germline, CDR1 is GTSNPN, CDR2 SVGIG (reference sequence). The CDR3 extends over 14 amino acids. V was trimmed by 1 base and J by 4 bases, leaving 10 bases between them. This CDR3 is CAWSEQGPTGELFF. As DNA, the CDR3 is TGTGCCTGGAGTGAACAGGGTCCCACCGGGGAGCTGTTTTTT.

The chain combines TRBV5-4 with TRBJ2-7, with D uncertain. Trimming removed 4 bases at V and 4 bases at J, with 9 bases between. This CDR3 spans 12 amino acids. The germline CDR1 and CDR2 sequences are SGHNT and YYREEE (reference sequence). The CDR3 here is CASSRTNYEQYF. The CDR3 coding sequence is TGTGCCAGCAGCCGAACAAATTACGAGCAGTACTTC.

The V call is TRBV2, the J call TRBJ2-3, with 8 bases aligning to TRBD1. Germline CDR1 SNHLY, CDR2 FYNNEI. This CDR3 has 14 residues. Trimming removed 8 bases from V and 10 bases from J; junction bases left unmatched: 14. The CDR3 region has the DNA TGTGCCAGCGGGGGACAGGTGAGCGGTTTGGCGCAGTATTTT. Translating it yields CASGGQVSGLAQYF.

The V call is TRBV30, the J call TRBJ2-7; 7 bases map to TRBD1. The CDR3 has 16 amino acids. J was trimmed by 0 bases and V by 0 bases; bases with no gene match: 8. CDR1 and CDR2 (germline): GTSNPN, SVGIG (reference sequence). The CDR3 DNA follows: TGTGCCTGGAGTGTACCCTGGGACAGCGGCTCCTACGAGCAGTACTTC. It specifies CAWSVPWDSGSYEQYF.

The CDR3 reads CASSSWGHYNEQFF. CDR3 DNA: TGTGCCAGCAGTTCCTGGGGACATTACAATGAGCAGTTCTTC. The chain uses TRBV6-2 or TRBV6-3 and TRBJ2-1; possible D gene TRBD1, 6 bases. Germline V gene sequence: CDR1 MNHEY, CDR2 SVGEGT. V lost 4 bases and J 4 bases, leaving 11 bases between the germline ends. The CDR3 is 14 residues long.

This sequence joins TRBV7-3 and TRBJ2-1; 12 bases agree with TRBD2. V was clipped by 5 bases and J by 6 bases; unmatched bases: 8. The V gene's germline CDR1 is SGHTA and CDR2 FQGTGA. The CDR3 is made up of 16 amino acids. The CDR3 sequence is CASSRLAGEVGNEQFF. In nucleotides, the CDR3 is TGTGCCAGCAGCAGACTAGCGGGAGAGGTAGGCAATGAGCAGTTCTTC.

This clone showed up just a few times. CDR3 amino acids: CASSDGQGEIGYTF. The CDR3 DNA sequence: TGTGCCAGCAGCGATGGACAGGGAGAGATTGGCTACACCTTC. The chain uses TRBV9 and TRBJ1-2; the match to TRBD1 covers 8 bases. The germline V gene has CDR1 SGDLS and CDR2 YYNGEE. Trimming at V came to 3 bases and at J to 7 bases, leaving 8 bases not matched to a gene. CDR3 length: 14 residues.

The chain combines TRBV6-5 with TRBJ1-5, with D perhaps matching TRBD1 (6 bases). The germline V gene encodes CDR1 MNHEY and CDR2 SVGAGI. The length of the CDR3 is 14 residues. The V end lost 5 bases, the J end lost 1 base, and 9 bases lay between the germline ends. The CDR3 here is CASSPGQSNQPQHF. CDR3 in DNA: TGTGCCAGCAGTCCCGGACAGAGCAATCAGCCCCAGCATTTT.

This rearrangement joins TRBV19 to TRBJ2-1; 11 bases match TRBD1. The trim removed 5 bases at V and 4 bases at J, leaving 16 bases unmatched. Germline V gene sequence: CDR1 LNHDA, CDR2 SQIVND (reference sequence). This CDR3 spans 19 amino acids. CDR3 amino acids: CASSSGGTGGTGGYNEQFF. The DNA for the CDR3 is TGTGCCAGTAGTTCCGGAGGGACAGGGGGAACGGGTGGGTACAATGAGCAGTTCTTC.

DNA for the CDR3: TGTGCCAGCACAGGGGGCGCAGGGACCGGGGAGCTGTTTTTT. Protein: CASTGGAGTGELFF. The rearrangement links TRBV27 to TRBJ2-2, with 8 bases aligning to TRBD1. CDR3 length: 14 residues. V dropped 7 bases and J dropped 5; count of bases not matched to a gene: 6. Germline V gene sequence: CDR1 MNHEY, CDR2 SMNVEV (reference sequence).

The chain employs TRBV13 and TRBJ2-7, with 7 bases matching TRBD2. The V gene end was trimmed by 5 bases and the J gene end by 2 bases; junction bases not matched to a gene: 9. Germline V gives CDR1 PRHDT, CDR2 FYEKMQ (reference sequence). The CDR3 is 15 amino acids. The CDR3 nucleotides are TGTGCCAGCAGCAGCGCCAAGCGGGAAACCTACGAGCAGTACTTC. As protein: CASSSAKRETYEQYF.

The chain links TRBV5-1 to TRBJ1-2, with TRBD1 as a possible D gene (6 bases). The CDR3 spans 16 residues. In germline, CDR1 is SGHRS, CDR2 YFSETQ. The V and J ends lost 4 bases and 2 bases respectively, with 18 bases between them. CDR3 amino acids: CASSRWTGTPNYGYTF. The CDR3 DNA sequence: TGCGCCAGCAGCCGCTGGACCGGGACACCGAACTATGGCTACACCTTC.

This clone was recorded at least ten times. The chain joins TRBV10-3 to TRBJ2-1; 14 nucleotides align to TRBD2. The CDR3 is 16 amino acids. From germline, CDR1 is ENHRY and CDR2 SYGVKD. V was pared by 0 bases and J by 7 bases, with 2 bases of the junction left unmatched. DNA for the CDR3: TGTGCCATCAGTGAGTCGGGACTAGCGGGAGTTAATGAGCAGTTCTTC. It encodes CAISESGLAGVNEQFF.

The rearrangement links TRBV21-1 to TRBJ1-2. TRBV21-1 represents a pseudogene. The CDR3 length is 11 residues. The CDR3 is CASSKAASYTF. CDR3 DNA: TGTGCCAGCAGCAAAGCTGCGTCCTACACCTTC.

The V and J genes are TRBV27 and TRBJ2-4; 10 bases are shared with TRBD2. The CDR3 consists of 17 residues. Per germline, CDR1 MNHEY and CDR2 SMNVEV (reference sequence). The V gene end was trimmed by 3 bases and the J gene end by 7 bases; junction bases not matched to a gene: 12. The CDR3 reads CASSLERGGSSENIQYF. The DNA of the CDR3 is TGTGCCAGCAGTTTGGAGCGGGGGGGTAGTTCAGAGAACATTCAGTACTTC.

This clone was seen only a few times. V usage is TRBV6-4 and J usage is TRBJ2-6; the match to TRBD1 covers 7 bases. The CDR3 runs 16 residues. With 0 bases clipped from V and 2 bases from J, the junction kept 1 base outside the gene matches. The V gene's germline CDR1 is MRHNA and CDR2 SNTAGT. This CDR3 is CASSDSGGAGANVLTF. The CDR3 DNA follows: TGTGCCAGCAGTGACTCAGGGGGCGCTGGGGCCAACGTCCTGACTTTC.

CDR3 amino acids: CSATYPFNEQFF. Here the CDR3 DNA reads TGCAGCGCCACTTACCCGTTCAATGAGCAGTTCTTC. This rearrangement joins TRBV29-1 to TRBJ2-1; the D is unclear. The length of the CDR3 is 12 residues. The ends were cut back, 7 bases at V and 6 bases at J, with 13 bases in the middle. Germline V CDR1 and CDR2: SQVTM, ANQGSEA.

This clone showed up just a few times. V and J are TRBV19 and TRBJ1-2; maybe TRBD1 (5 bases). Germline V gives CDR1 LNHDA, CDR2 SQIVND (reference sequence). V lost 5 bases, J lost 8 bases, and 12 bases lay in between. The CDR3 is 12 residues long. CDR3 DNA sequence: TGTGCCAGTAGTGCACAGGTAGGAGGCTACACCTTC. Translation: CASSAQVGGYTF.

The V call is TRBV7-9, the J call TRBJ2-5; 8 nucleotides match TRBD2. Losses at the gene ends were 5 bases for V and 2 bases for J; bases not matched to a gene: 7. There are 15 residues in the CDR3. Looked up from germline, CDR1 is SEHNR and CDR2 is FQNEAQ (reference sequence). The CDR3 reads CASSHRAGGQETQYF. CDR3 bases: TGTGCCAGCAGCCACAGGGCGGGGGGACAAGAGACCCAGTACTTC.

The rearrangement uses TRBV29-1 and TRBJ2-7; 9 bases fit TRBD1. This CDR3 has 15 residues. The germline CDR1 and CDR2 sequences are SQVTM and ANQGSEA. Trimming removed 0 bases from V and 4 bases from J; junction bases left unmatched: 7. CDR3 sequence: CSVEETGQGPYEQYF. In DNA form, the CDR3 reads TGCAGCGTTGAAGAGACGGGACAGGGACCTTACGAGCAGTACTTC.

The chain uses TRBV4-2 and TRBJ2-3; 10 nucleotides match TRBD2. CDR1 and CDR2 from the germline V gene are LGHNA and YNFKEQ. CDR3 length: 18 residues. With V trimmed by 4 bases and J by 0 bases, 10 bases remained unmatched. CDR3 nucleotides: TGTGCCAGCAGCCCTCCTATACTAGCGGGGCGGAGCACAGATACGCAGTATTTT. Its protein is CASSPPILAGRSTDTQYF.